This TCR beta chain was retrieved from a study of Ad26.COV2.S vaccination and SARS-CoV-2 variants (dated by TCRdb to the early 2020s). Background for the entire study: Vaccine-arm donors came from COV1001, a multicentre, randomized, double-blind, placebo-controlled phase I-IIa trial of Ad26.COV2.S in healthy adults. Dosing of Ad26.COV2.S was intramuscular, at either 5x10^10 or 1x10^11 viral particles, delivered as one shot or as two shots spaced 56 days apart. Trial participants were randomized into five groups of five, in which low-dose or high-dose Ad26.COV2.S was given once or twice, or placebo was given on both occasions. A total of some 30 samples were included in the TCR-sequenced set, comprising some 20 Ad26.COV2.S vaccine recipients, 5 placebo recipients and 8 SARS-CoV-2 convalescent individuals. Blinding of investigators to trial group allocation was maintained during experiments and outcome assessment. TCRbeta repertoire sequencing was used to assess the specificity and breadth of SARS-CoV-2-reactive T cell receptors after Ad26.COV2.S vaccination. What the study reported, not specific to this receptor: The study was not powered for comparison of responses between vaccine doses or regimens. Ad26.COV2.S recipients had higher spike-specific TCR breadth than placebo recipients (P = 0.0014). Substantial breadth of spike-specific CD8+ and CD4+ T cell responses was reported after vaccination. It was noted by the authors that total T cell responses may have been underestimated by the TCR breadth and depth analyses. Vaccine and placebo recipients had comparable non-spike TCR breadth, which fits with the vaccine containing only spike.

The CDR3 runs 11 residues from the cysteine to the phenylalanine. Only the CDR3 part of the read is kept: 33 bases, read in frame from the first base. Looking up the germline V gene (reference sequence) yields CDR1 LNHDA and CDR2 SQIVND. The V end loses 3 bases and the J end loses 4 bases, and a stretch of 4 bases separates them. This specimen's treatment or condition label, per the study, means: around 19 received Ad26.COV2.S at low or high dose, single or two shots; 5 received placebo; per-sample allocation not given. Repertoires of vaccine and placebo recipients were sequenced from samples collected on day 63 after the first injection. Cohort 1b enrolled some 25 adults aged 18-55 years at a single site in Boston, USA, between 29 July and 7 August 2020. Ad26.COV2.S consisted of a replication-incompetent adenovirus type 26 vector by which a prefusion-stabilized SARS-CoV-2 spike protein from the original Wuhan strain was expressed.

With regard to this clone: This receptor's antigen is unknown. No much larger clone exists at a distance of one base, and base qualities are not known. Additional DNA sequences in this sample encode the identical CDR3.

The immunoSEQ Assay was used to sequence TCRbeta CDR3 regions. After extraction, genomic DNA underwent amplification by bias-controlled multiplex PCR, followed by high-throughput sequencing. The paper's data handling went like this. To quantify the absolute abundance of every unique TCRbeta CDR3 region, sequences were collapsed and filtered. T cell fraction was estimated by normalizing TCRbeta template counts to usable DNA, with usable DNA measured through amplification of reference genes found in all nucleated cells. Repertoire TCRs were annotated as SARS-CoV-2-specific by exact matching of V gene, CDR3 amino acid sequence and J gene to a known reactive TCR set. MIRA supplied the reference SARS-CoV-2 TCR set, which was filtered for enrichment in COVID-19-positive ImmuneCODE repertoires so that public or cross-reactive TCRs were removed. Based on the MIRA antigens, annotated TCRs were further analysed at the level of specific ORF or position within ORF. Breadth was defined as the number of annotated unique rearrangements divided by the total number of unique productive rearrangements, and depth was defined as the summed frequency of the annotated unique rearrangements. Group comparisons of TCR breadth used two-sided Wilcoxon rank-sum tests. This is the immuneACCESS table as TCRdb keeps it, with only in-frame sequences that have V and J called. A part of the clones is gone; compared with another copy, unresolved V genes explain less than half, and the rest is unexplained. That table furnishes V, J and clone size, whereas the DNA furnished D and trimming. This sample lists 300,000 to 400,000 clones; 65% to 90% were detected once. The ten largest clonotypes hold about 10% of the sample.

The V and J segments used are TRBV19 and TRBJ2-7; the D gene cannot be resolved reliably. The source was peripheral blood, collected in a trial of Ad26.COV2.S vaccine versus placebo. This receptor was taken from a person between 18 and 65 years old who received the Ad26.COV2.S COVID-19 vaccine or a placebo. The CDR3 here reads CASSMGYEQYF. The DNA reads as follows: TGTGCCAGTAGTATGGGGTACGAGCAGTACTTC.